The 14 T cell receptor beta chains reported below all come from one sample, sequenced in a study of cytomegalovirus exposure and HLA in healthy donors. Researchers ran the PCR with 60 Vbeta and 13 Jbeta primers. Repertoires were generated with immunoSEQ multiplex PCR, while TCRdb's copy carries only in-frame clones and drops some. The repertoire holds 150,000 to 200,000 clones, with 75% to 85% as singletons. The source material was PBMCs. The receptors were sampled from a man aged 50 to 59 in good health and CMV-seropositive.

This chain connects TRBV7-2 to TRBJ2-7; 11 nucleotides align to TRBD2. Losses at the gene ends were 5 bases for V and 4 bases for J; bases not matched to a gene: 10. CDR3 length: 16 amino acids. In germline, CDR1 is SGHTA, CDR2 FQGNSA. For the CDR3, the DNA is TGTGCCAGCAGCGTCGCCGGGACTAGCGGAACTTACGAGCAGTACTTC. This gives the protein CASSVAGTSGTYEQYF. Full variable domain (remainder filled in from reference TRBV7-2 and TRBJ2-7): GAGVSQSPSNKVTEKGKDVELRCDPISGHTALYWYRQSLGQGLEFLIYFQGNSAPDKSGLPSDRFSAERTGGSVSTLTIQRTQQEDSAVYLCASSVAGTSGTYEQYFGPGTRLTVT.

V and J are TRBV6-5 and TRBJ1-5; D ambiguous. Germline V gene sequence: CDR1 MNHEY, CDR2 SVGAGI. Deletions cut 6 bases from V and 1 base from J, with 10 bases between. The CDR3 is 14 residues long. The CDR3 sequence: CASRDSLSNQPQHF. The DNA for the CDR3 is TGTGCCAGCAGGGACTCCTTAAGCAATCAGCCCCAGCATTTT.

Only a few counts were recorded for this clone. The chain combines TRBV7-2 with TRBJ1-3; D not certain. The V end was cut by 5 bases, the J end by 0 bases, with 11 bases between. CDR3 length equals 15 residues. Germline V gene sequence: CDR1 SGHTA, CDR2 FQGNSA. CDR3 bases: TGTGCCAGCAGCACCGACGGGAACTCTGGAAACACCATATATTTT. The encoded protein is CASSTDGNSGNTIYF.

Here the CDR3 reads CASSYQAGSTEAFF. The CDR3 DNA sequence: TGTGCCAGCAGTTACCAGGCAGGAAGTACTGAAGCTTTCTTT. The chain combines TRBV6-6 with TRBJ1-1, with no clear D. The CDR3 length is 14 residues. From germline, CDR1 is MNHNY and CDR2 SVGAGI (reference sequence). Trimming took off 2 bases at V and 5 bases at J, with 12 bases between the two ends.

The chain has TRBV18 and TRBJ1-1; no reliable D call. V lost 3 bases and J 0 bases, leaving 11 bases between the germline ends. The CDR3 is 15 residues long. Germline V gene lookup returns CDR1 KGHSH and CDR2 LQKENI. The CDR3 reads CASSPRGAMNTEAFF. The CDR3 nucleotides read TGTGCCAGCTCACCGCGCGGAGCTATGAACACTGAAGCTTTCTTT.

This clone was seen more than once but under ten times. The chain recombines TRBV10-3 with TRBJ2-1; D perhaps matches TRBD1 (6 bases). With 7 bases removed from V and 4 bases from J, the gap between germline ends came to 11 bases. The CDR3 has 13 residues. Germline CDR1 is ENHRY and CDR2 is SYGVKD. The CDR3 nucleotides read TGTGCCATCAAGGGGGACGAATACAATGAGCAGTTCTTC. It codes for CAIKGDEYNEQFF.

This clone was seen a few times. An end of the junction does not agree with germline; a read error may underlie this. The gene calls are TRBV7-7 and TRBJ2-3; possibly TRBD1 for D (5 bases). CDR3 size: 14 residues. The germline gives CDR1 SSHAT, CDR2 FNYEAQ (reference sequence). The CDR3 DNA is TGTGCTAGCAGCTTAGGGGCCCGCACAGATACGCAGTATTTT. Translated, it gives CASSLGARTDTQYF.

The genes are TRBV7-6 and TRBJ1-6; maybe TRBD1 (5 bases). Germline lookup yields CDR1 SGHVS and CDR2 FNYEAQ. The CDR3 runs to 18 residues. The ends were cut back, 5 bases at V and 4 bases at J, with 21 bases in the middle. CDR3 sequence: CASSPVTGGGSYNSPLHF. CDR3 nucleotides: TGTGCCAGCAGCCCCGTAACGGGGGGAGGTTCTTATAATTCACCCCTCCACTTT.

The V gene is TRBV7-2, the J gene TRBJ2-2; TRBD2 agrees at 8 bases. The J segment lost 6 bases and the V segment lost 5 bases, leaving 5 bases of the junction unmatched. The germline CDR1 and CDR2 sequences are SGHTA and FQGNSA. The CDR3 extends over 14 amino acids. The CDR3 bases are TGTGCCAGCAGCCCTACGACTAGCGCCGGGGAGCTGTTTTTT. Translating gives CASSPTTSAGELFF.

The V call is TRBV19, the J call TRBJ1-3; D remains unclear. V lost 6 bases, J lost 1 base, and 10 bases lay in between. Per germline, CDR1 LNHDA and CDR2 SQIVND (reference sequence). The CDR3 runs 14 residues. The CDR3 loop is CASSQLISGNTIYF. In DNA form, the CDR3 reads TGTGCCAGTAGCCAGTTGATATCTGGAAACACCATATATTTT.

There are a few counts of this clone. The chain is built from TRBV7-9 and TRBJ2-1; perhaps TRBD1 as D (5 bases). This CDR3 is built from 14 residues. Germline V CDR1 and CDR2: SEHNR, FQNEAQ (reference sequence). The V end was cut by 5 bases, the J end by 1 base, with 9 bases between. DNA for the CDR3: TGTGCCAGCAGCGGACGACAGTCCTACAATGAGCAGTTCTTC. Amino acids: CASSGRQSYNEQFF.

In this sample, this clone turned up once. This rearrangement joins TRBV10-3 to TRBJ1-4; the D gene is possibly TRBD1 (5 bases). V shed 10 bases and J shed 6 bases, with 15 bases lying between them. The CDR3 is made up of 13 amino acids. CDR1 and CDR2 from the germline V gene are ENHRY and SYGVKD. The CDR3 loop is CATAGGLDEKLFF. CDR3 DNA sequence: TGTGCCACGGCGGGGGGTTTGGATGAAAAACTGTTTTTT.

This chain links TRBV30 with TRBJ1-1, with unresolved D. This CDR3 spans 11 amino acids. Trimming cost V 2 bases and J 7 bases, with 8 bases left between them. CDR1 and CDR2 (germline): GTSNPN, SVGIG (reference sequence). DNA for the CDR3: TGTGCCTGGAGTAAAGAGAGTGAAGCTTTCTTT. Residues: CAWSKESEAFF.

The chain combines TRBV4-3 with TRBJ2-7, with 9 bases identical to TRBD1. The J segment lost 0 bases and the V segment lost 4 bases, leaving 4 bases of the junction unmatched. Germline CDR1 and CDR2: LGHNA and YSLEER. This CDR3 comprises 15 residues. CDR3: CASSPQGASSYEQYF. Written as DNA, the CDR3 is TGCGCCAGCAGCCCACAGGGGGCCAGCTCCTACGAGCAGTACTTC.